Presented here are 4 T cell receptor beta chains from one specimen sequenced in a study of CDR3 diversity in severe acne. MiXCR was run by TCRdb on the PCR reads, yielding one entry per CDR3 protein. Of roughly 100,000 distinct CDR3 sequences in the sample, approximately 47% were seen once. Source material: blood. Source of these receptors: a male donor with acne.

To note about this clonotype: With a much larger clone just one base away, this may be a read error. The genes are TRBV7-3 and TRBJ1-2, with TRBD1 matching over 9 bases. CDR1 SGHTA and CDR2 FQGTGA come from the germline V gene. This CDR3 has 13 residues. V shed 5 bases and J 4 bases; nucleotides not matched to a gene: 2. In DNA, the CDR3 is TGTGCCAGCAGCGGGGGACAGGGCTATGGCTACACCTTC. Amino acids: CASSGGQGYGYTF.

This clonotype has more than one count but fewer than ten. The rearrangement uses TRBV4-1 and TRBJ2-1, with 15 bases aligning to TRBD2. J was trimmed by 10 bases and V by 4 bases; bases with no gene match: 5. The CDR3 loop spans 15 amino acids. The V gene's germline CDR1 is MGHRA and CDR2 YSYEKL. The CDR3 protein is CASSRWTSGRGEQFF. The CDR3, as DNA: TGCGCCAGCAGCCGCTGGACTAGCGGGAGGGGCGAGCAGTTCTTC.

The chain carries TRBV5-4 and TRBJ1-1; 9 nucleotides align to TRBD1. J was trimmed by 7 bases and V by 1 base; bases with no gene match: 2. This CDR3 has 13 amino acids. CDR1 SGHNT and CDR2 YYREEE come from the germline V gene (reference sequence). The CDR3 DNA reads TGTGCCAGCAGCTTGACAGGGGGCGGTGAAGCTTTCTTT. It codes for CASSLTGGGEAFF.

Comments on this clonotype: It may be a read error: a sequence one base away is much more abundant. V is TRBV10-3 and J is TRBJ2-7; D is possibly TRBD1 (6 bases). Germline loops: CDR1 ENHRY, CDR2 SYGVKD. This CDR3 contains 14 residues. The CDR3 loop is CASSEYRDSYEQYF. For the CDR3, the DNA is TGTGCCAGCAGTGAGTACAGGGACTCCTACGAGCAGTACTTC.